Each of the 19 T cell receptor beta chains below was sequenced from the same sample in a study of shared clonotypes between healthy human individuals. Only CD45RO-negative cells positively selected for CCR7 counted as naive CD8 cells, so terminally differentiated effector memory CD45RA+ cells were excluded. Sequencing was performed with immunoSEQ multiplex PCR; in TCRdb, only in-frame clones are kept and a portion is missing. The table shows about 1.9 million clones, with 93% occurring only once. Sequencing was done on a sample of naive CD8+ T cells from PBMCs. Receptor source: a man between 18 and 35 years old in good health. Some clones in this sample may be carry-over from other donors' samples.

This clone has more than one count but fewer than ten. DNA of the CDR3: TGTGCCTGGAGTTTCGACCCAGGCAAGCTGAACACCATATATTTT. It yields the protein CAWSFDPGKLNTIYF. The chain combines TRBV30 with TRBJ1-3; D call uncertain. The CDR3 spans 15 residues. V was trimmed by 2 bases and J by 7 bases, leaving 18 bases between them. The germline V gene encodes CDR1 GTSNPN and CDR2 SVGIG (reference sequence).

The chain carries TRBV5-1 and TRBJ2-1, with 11 bases fitting TRBD2. The CDR3 loop spans 13 amino acids. The V and J ends lost 5 bases and 8 bases, in that order; junction bases with no gene match: 3. CDR1 SGHRS and CDR2 YFSETQ come from the germline V gene. The CDR3 DNA reads as TGCGCCAGCAGGACTAGCGGGACCGATGAGCAGTTCTTC. This codes for CASRTSGTDEQFF.

The rearrangement uses TRBV11-2 and TRBJ2-5; D gene uncertain. Germline CDR1 and CDR2: SGHAT and FQNNGV. Trimming removed 1 base at V and 1 base at J, with 13 bases between. This CDR3 has 16 residues. CDR3: CASSLGAFGSQETQYF. CDR3 sequence (DNA): TGTGCCAGCAGCTTAGGGGCCTTTGGGTCCCAAGAGACCCAGTACTTC. Supplemented by reference TRBV11-2 and TRBJ2-5, the full variable domain reads EAGVAQSPRYKIIEKRQSVAFWCNPISGHATLYWYQQILGQGPKLLIQFQNNGVVDDSQLPKDRFSAERLKGVDSTLKIQPAKLEDSAVYLCASSLGAFGSQETQYFGPGTRLLVL.

The gene calls are TRBV13 and TRBJ2-7; 8 bases match TRBD2. Per the germline V gene, CDR1 is PRHDT and CDR2 is FYEKMQ (reference sequence). After removal of 2 bases from V and 0 bases from J, the junction contained 9 bases not matched to a gene. The CDR3 has 17 amino acids. This CDR3 reads CASSLQREKLSSYEQYF. DNA for the CDR3: TGTGCCAGCAGCTTACAGCGGGAGAAACTGAGCTCCTACGAGCAGTACTTC. The full variable domain, in which reference TRBV13 and TRBJ2-7 provide the parts outside the CDR3, is AAGVIQSPRHLIKEKRETATLKCYPIPRHDTVYWYQQGPGQDPQFLISFYEKMQSDKGSIPDRFSAQQFSDYHSELNMSSLELGDSALYFCASSLQREKLSSYEQYFGPGTRLTVT.

V and J are TRBV9 and TRBJ2-7; D possibly corresponds to TRBD2 (6 bases). Germline lookup yields CDR1 SGDLS and CDR2 YYNGEE. The CDR3 consists of 14 residues. CDR3: CASSPRRDPFEQYF. The CDR3 DNA reads as TGTGCTTCTTCACCACGGCGGGACCCCTTCGAGCAGTACTTC.

The chain is built from TRBV29-1 and TRBJ1-1; tentative D call: TRBD1 (6 bases). Germline V CDR1 and CDR2: SQVTM, ANQGSEA. CDR3 length: 17 residues. With 6 bases removed from V and 1 base from J, the gap between germline ends came to 24 bases. The CDR3 loop is CSVDRRYTGTRNTEAFF. In DNA, the CDR3 is TGCAGCGTAGACCGAAGATATACCGGGACAAGGAACACTGAAGCTTTCTTT.

This chain joins TRBV7-9 and TRBJ2-1, with a weak D call TRBD2 (6 bases). The germline V gene encodes CDR1 SEHNR and CDR2 FQNEAQ (reference sequence). Trimming left V 8 bases short and J 1 base short, with 24 bases between. CDR3 length equals 18 residues. The CDR3 reads CASPRPTGAGRSYNEQFF. In DNA form, the CDR3 reads TGTGCCAGCCCGCGACCGACTGGGGCAGGGAGGTCCTACAATGAGCAGTTCTTC.

V usage is TRBV19 and J usage is TRBJ1-1; unclear D gene. Per germline, CDR1 LNHDA and CDR2 SQIVND (reference sequence). This CDR3 is 13 amino acids long. The V end was cut by 7 bases, the J end by 0 bases, with 9 bases between. The CDR3 DNA reads as TGTGCCAGTATCGGGAACATGAACACTGAAGCTTTCTTT. Its protein is CASIGNMNTEAFF. Full variable domain (outside the CDR3, taken from reference TRBV19 and TRBJ1-1): DGGITQSPKYLFRKEGQNVTLSCEQNLNHDAMYWYRQDPGQGLRLIYYSQIVNDFQKGDIAEGYSVSREKKESFPLTVTSAQKNPTAFYLCASIGNMNTEAFFGQGTRLTVV.

The rearrangement joins TRBV11-3 to TRBJ2-7; D not resolved. Germline assignment: CDR1 SGHNT and CDR2 YENEEA. Trimming took 4 bases from V and 2 from J, leaving 9 bases between them. The CDR3 runs to 13 residues. The CDR3 coding sequence is TGTGCCAGCAGCTCCCGTGGGGCCTACGAGCAGTACTTC. Translated, it gives CASSSRGAYEQYF.

The genes are TRBV5-4 and TRBJ2-2; no reliable D call. Per the germline V gene, CDR1 is SGHNT and CDR2 is YYREEE (reference sequence). Trimming removed 2 bases from V and 6 bases from J, with 20 bases in between. This CDR3 is 17 amino acids long. This chain's CDR3 is CASSFETSSRSPGELFF. In nucleotides, the CDR3 is TGTGCCAGCAGCTTCGAAACTTCCTCAAGGAGTCCCGGGGAGCTGTTTTTT.

The CDR3, as DNA: TGTGCCAGCAGACCATATACCGGGACAGGGTCTACGGAGAACACTGAAGCTTTCTTT. It specifies CASRPYTGTGSTENTEAFF. This chain links TRBV27 with TRBJ1-1, with 9 bases matching TRBD1. Germline assignment: CDR1 MNHEY and CDR2 SMNVEV (reference sequence). Germline trimming cut 6 bases from V and 1 base from J; bases unmatched to any gene: 18. The CDR3 totals 19 residues.

This clone was recorded only once. This chain links TRBV30 with TRBJ2-2; D uncertain. V lost 2 bases and J lost 1, with 5 bases in between. CDR1 and CDR2 (germline): GTSNPN, SVGIG (reference sequence). This CDR3 spans 13 amino acids. The CDR3 spells CAWSWGNTGELFF. The CDR3 region has the DNA TGTGCCTGGAGTTGGGGGAACACCGGGGAGCTGTTTTTT.

The V call is TRBV27, the J call TRBJ1-2; 8 bases line up with TRBD1. This CDR3 comprises 15 residues. Looked up from germline, CDR1 is MNHEY and CDR2 is SMNVEV (reference sequence). The ends lost 6 bases at V and 4 bases at J; junction bases unmatched: 10. This chain's CDR3 is CASSITKTGVYGYTF. Written as DNA, the CDR3 is TGTGCCAGCAGCATCACCAAGACAGGGGTCTATGGCTACACCTTC.

The chain has TRBV30 and TRBJ2-1; the D is unclear. The CDR3 loop spans 11 amino acids. Germline V gene lookup returns CDR1 GTSNPN and CDR2 SVGIG (reference sequence). Trimming pared 5 bases from V and 3 bases from J, leaving 5 bases between. CDR3 sequence (DNA): TGTGCCTGGGGGGACTACAATGAGCAGTTCTTC. It specifies CAWGDYNEQFF.

This clone was recorded a few times. The chain is built from TRBV7-9 and TRBJ2-2; tentative D call: TRBD1 (6 bases). The CDR3 covers 15 residues. Trimming cost V 8 bases and J 0 bases, with 13 bases left between them. The V gene's germline CDR1 is SEHNR and CDR2 FQNEAQ (reference sequence). The CDR3 region has the DNA TGTGCCAGCCAACACAGGGACGCGAACACCGGGGAGCTGTTTTTT. Its protein is CASQHRDANTGELFF. The complete variable domain, with remaining parts taken from reference TRBV7-9 and TRBJ2-2, reads DTGVSQNPRHKITKRGQNVTFRCDPISEHNRLYWYRQTLGQGPEFLTYFQNEAQLEKSRLLSDRFSAERPKGSFSTLEIQRTEQGDSAMYLCASQHRDANTGELFFGEGSRLTVL.

The V call is TRBV4-1, the J call TRBJ2-7, with 8 bases matching TRBD1. V trimming: 0 bases; J trimming: 5 bases; junction bases outside the gene matches: 3. The CDR3 consists of 14 residues. Germline-derived CDR1 and CDR2 are MGHRA and YSYEKL. In nucleotides, the CDR3 is TGCGCCAGCAGCCAAGATGGACAGGGCGACGAGCAGTACTTC. Translated, it gives CASSQDGQGDEQYF.

V is TRBV25-1 and J is TRBJ2-7, with TRBD1 matching 7 bases. The CDR3 extends over 15 amino acids. V shed 6 bases and J 1 base; nucleotides not matched to a gene: 9. Germline V gene lookup returns CDR1 MGHDK and CDR2 SYGVNS. This CDR3 is CASSQTGTASYEQYF. As DNA, the CDR3 is TGTGCCAGCAGCCAAACCGGGACAGCTTCCTACGAGCAGTACTTC.

V and J are TRBV19 and TRBJ1-1; unclear D gene. This CDR3 region has 13 residues. Germline CDR1 LNHDA, CDR2 SQIVND (reference sequence). Trimming removed 3 bases at V and 4 bases at J, with 9 bases between. The CDR3 coding sequence is TGTGCCAGTAGTATTTTTATCGGCACTGAAGCTTTCTTT. Protein sequence: CASSIFIGTEAFF.

A word on this clone: The same CDR3 arises from other DNA sequences in this sample as well. The genes are TRBV28 and TRBJ1-1; 7 bases match TRBD1. Losses at the gene ends were 2 bases for V and 2 bases for J; bases not matched to a gene: 2. This CDR3 is 14 amino acids long. The V gene's germline CDR1 is MDHEN and CDR2 SYDVKM. The CDR3 bases are TGTGCCAGCAGTTTACGAGGGGGCAACACTGAAGCTTTCTTT. Translating it yields CASSLRGGNTEAFF. The full variable domain, completed using reference TRBV28 and TRBJ1-1, is DVKVTQSSRYLVKRTGEKVFLECVQDMDHENMFWYRQDPGLGLRLIYFSYDVKMKEKGDIPEGYSVSREKKERFSLILESASTNQTSMYLCASSLRGGNTEAFFGQGTRLTVV.